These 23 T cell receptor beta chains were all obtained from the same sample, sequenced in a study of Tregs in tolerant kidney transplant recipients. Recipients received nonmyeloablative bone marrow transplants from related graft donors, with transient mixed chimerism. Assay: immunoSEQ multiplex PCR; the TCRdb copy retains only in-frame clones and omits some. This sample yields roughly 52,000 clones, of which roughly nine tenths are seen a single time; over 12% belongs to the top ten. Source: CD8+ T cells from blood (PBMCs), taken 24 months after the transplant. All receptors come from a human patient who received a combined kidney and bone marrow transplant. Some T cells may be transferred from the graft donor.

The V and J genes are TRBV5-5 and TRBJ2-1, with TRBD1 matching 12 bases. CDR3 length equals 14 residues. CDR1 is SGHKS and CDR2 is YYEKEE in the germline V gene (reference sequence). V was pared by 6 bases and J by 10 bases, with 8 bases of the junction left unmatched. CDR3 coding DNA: TGTGCCAGCAACCCGGGACAGGGGGCAGAGGAGCAGTTCTTC. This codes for CASNPGQGAEEQFF.

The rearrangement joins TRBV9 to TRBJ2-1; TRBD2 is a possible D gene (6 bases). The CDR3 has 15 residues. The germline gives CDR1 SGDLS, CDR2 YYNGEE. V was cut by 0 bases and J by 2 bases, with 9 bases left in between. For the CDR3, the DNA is TGTGCCAGCAGCGTAGTAGCGGATCCCTACAATGAGCAGTTCTTC. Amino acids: CASSVVADPYNEQFF. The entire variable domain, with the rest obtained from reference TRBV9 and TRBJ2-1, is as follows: DSGVTQTPKHLITATGQRVTLRCSPRSGDLSVYWYQQSLDQGLQFLIQYYNGEERAKGNILERFSAQQFPDLHSELNLSSLELGDSALYFCASSVVADPYNEQFFGPGTRLTVL.

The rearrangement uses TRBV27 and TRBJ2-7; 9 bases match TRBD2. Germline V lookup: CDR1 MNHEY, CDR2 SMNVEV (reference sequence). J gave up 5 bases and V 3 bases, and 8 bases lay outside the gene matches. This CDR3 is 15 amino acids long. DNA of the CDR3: TGTGCCAGCAGTTTTAGCCTAGCGGGACTCGACGAGCAGTACTTC. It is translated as CASSFSLAGLDEQYF.

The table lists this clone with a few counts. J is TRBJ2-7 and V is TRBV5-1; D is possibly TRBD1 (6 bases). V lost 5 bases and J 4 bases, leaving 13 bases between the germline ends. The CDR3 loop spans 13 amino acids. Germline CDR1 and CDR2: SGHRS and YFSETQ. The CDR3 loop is CASRLGQGYEQYF. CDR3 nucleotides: TGCGCCAGCAGACTGGGACAAGGTTACGAGCAGTACTTC.

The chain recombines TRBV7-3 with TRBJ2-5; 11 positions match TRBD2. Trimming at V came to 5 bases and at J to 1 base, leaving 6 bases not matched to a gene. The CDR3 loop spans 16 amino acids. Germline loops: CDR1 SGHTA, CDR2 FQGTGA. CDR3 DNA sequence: TGTGCCAGCAGCCTGTCGCTAGCGGGGGGCCAAGAGACCCAGTACTTC. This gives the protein CASSLSLAGGQETQYF.

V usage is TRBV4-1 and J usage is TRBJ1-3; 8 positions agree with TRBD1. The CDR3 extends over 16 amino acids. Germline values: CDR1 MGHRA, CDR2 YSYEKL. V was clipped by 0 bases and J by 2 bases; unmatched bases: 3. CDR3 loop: CASSQDQTGAGNTIYF. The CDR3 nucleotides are TGCGCCAGCAGCCAAGATCAGACAGGGGCTGGAAACACCATATATTTT.

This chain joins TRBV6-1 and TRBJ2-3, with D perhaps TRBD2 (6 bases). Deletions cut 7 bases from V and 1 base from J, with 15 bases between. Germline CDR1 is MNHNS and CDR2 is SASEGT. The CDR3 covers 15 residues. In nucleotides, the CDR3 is TGTGCCAGCACGGATTCGGCTAGCGGCACAGATACGCAGTATTTT. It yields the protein CASTDSASGTDTQYF.

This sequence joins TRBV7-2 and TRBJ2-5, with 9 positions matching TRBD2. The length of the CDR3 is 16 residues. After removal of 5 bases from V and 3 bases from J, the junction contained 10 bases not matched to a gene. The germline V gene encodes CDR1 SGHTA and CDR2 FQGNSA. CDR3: CASSVRLAVKEETQYF. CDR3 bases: TGTGCCAGCAGCGTTCGACTAGCGGTGAAAGAAGAGACCCAGTACTTC.

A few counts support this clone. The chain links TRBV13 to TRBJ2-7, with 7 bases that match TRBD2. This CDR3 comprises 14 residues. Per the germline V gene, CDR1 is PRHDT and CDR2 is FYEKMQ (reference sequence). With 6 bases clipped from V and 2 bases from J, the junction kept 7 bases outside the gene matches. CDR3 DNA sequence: TGTGCCAGCAGATCAAGCGGGACCACCTACGAGCAGTACTTC. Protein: CASRSSGTTYEQYF. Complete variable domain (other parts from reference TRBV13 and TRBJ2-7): AAGVIQSPRHLIKEKRETATLKCYPIPRHDTVYWYQQGPGQDPQFLISFYEKMQSDKGSIPDRFSAQQFSDYHSELNMSSLELGDSALYFCASRSSGTTYEQYFGPGTRLTVT.

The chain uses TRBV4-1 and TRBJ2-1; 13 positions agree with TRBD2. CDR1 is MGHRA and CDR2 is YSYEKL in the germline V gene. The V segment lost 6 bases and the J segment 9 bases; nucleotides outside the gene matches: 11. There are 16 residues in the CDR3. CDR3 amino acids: CASRPTSGGVPSEQFF. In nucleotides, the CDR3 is TGCGCCAGCAGGCCCACTAGCGGGGGGGTCCCCAGTGAGCAGTTCTTC.

DNA for the CDR3: TGTGCCAGCAGCGGACAGGGTCGGCCTCCTCACTATGGCTACACCTTC. Residues: CASSGQGRPPHYGYTF. The chain joins TRBV9 to TRBJ1-2; 7 nucleotides align to TRBD1. Trimming took 3 bases from V and 3 from J; bases not matched to a gene: 11. CDR1 and CDR2 from the germline V gene are SGDLS and YYNGEE. This CDR3 is built from 16 residues.

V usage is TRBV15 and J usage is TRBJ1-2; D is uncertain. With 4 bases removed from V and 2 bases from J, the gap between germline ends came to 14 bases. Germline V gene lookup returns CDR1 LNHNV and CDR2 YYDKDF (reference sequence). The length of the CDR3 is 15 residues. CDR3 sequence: CATSTQRGLNYGYTF. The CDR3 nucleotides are TGTGCCACCAGCACCCAACGGGGATTAAACTATGGCTACACCTTC. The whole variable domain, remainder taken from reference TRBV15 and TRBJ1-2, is DAMVIQNPRYQVTQFGKPVTLSCSQTLNHNVMYWYQQKSSQAPKLLFHYYDKDFNNEADTPDNFQSRRPNTSFCFLDIRSPGLGDTAMYLCATSTQRGLNYGYTFGSGTRLTVV.

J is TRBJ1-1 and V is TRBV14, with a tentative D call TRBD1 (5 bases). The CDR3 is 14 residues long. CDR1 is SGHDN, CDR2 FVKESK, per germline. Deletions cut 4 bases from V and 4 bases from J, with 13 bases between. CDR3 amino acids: CASSLTPGGTEAFF. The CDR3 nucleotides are TGTGCCAGCAGCCTCACCCCCGGGGGCACTGAAGCTTTCTTT.

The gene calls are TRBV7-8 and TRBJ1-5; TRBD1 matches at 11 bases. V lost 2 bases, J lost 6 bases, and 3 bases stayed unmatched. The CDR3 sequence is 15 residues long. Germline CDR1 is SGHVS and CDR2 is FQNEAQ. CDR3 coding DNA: TGTGCCAGCAGCTTAACTGGGACAGGGGGTCAGCCCCAGCATTTT. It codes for CASSLTGTGGQPQHF. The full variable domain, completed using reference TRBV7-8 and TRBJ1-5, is GAGVSQSPRYKVAKRGQDVALRCDPISGHVSLFWYQQALGQGPEFLTYFQNEAQLDKSGLPSDRFFAERPEGSVSTLKIQRTQQEDSAVYLCASSLTGTGGQPQHFGDGTRLSIL.

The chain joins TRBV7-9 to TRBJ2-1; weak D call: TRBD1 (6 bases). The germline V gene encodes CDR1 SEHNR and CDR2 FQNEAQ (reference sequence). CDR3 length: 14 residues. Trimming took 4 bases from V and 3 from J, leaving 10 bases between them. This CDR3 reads CASSSKDSYNEQFF. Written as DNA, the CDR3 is TGTGCCAGCAGCTCAAAGGACAGCTACAATGAGCAGTTCTTC.

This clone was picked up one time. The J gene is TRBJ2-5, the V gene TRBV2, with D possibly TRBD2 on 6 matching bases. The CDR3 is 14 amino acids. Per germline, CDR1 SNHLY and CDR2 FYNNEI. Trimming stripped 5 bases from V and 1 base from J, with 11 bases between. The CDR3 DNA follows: TGTGCCAGCAGTCCGTCCGGGGGCCAAGAGACCCAGTACTTC. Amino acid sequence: CASSPSGGQETQYF. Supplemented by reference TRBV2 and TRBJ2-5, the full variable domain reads EPEVTQTPSHQVTQMGQEVILRCVPISNHLYFYWYRQILGQKVEFLVSFYNNEISEKSEIFDDQFSVERPDGSNFTLKIRSTKLEDSAMYFCASSPSGGQETQYFGPGTRLLVL.

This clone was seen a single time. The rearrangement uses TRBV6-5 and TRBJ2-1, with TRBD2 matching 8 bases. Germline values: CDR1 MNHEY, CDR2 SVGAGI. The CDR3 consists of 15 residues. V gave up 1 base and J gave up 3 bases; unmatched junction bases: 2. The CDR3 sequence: CASSYYGGGYNEQFF. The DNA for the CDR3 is TGTGCCAGCAGTTACTACGGGGGGGGCTACAATGAGCAGTTCTTC.

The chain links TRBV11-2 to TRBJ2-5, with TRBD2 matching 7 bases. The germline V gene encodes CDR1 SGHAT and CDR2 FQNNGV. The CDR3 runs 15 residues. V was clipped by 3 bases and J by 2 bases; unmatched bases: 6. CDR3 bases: TGTGCCAGCAGCTTGGCCTGGACTAGTCAAGAGACCCAGTACTTC. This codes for CASSLAWTSQETQYF.

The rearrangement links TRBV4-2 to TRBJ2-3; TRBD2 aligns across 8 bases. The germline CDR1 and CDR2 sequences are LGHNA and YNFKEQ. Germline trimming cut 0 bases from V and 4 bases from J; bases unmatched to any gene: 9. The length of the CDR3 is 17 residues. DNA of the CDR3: TGTGCCAGCAGCCAAGATTTTAGGCGGGGGGCGCCAGATACGCAGTATTTT. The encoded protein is CASSQDFRRGAPDTQYF.

CDR3 amino acids: CAWNLRLGRPGGYTF. As DNA, the CDR3 is TGTGCCTGGAATCTAAGGTTGGGGCGACCTGGGGGCTACACCTTC. The chain carries TRBV30 and TRBJ1-2, with a weak D call TRBD1 (5 bases). The CDR3 has 15 residues. V lost 4 bases and J lost 8, with 23 bases in between. Germline CDR1 is GTSNPN and CDR2 is SVGIG (reference sequence).

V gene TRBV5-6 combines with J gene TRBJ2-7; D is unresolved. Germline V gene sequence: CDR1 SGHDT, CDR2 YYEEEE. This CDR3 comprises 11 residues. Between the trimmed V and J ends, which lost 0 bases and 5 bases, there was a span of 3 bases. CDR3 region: CASSLVDEQYF. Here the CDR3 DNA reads TGTGCCAGCAGCTTGGTCGACGAGCAGTACTTC.

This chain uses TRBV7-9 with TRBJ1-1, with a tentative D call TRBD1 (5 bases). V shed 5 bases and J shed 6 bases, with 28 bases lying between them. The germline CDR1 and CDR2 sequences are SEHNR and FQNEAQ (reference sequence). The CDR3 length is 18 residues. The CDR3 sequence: CASSLQTWHRGRGAEAFF. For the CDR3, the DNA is TGTGCCAGCAGCCTACAGACATGGCATCGAGGGCGGGGCGCTGAAGCTTTCTTT.

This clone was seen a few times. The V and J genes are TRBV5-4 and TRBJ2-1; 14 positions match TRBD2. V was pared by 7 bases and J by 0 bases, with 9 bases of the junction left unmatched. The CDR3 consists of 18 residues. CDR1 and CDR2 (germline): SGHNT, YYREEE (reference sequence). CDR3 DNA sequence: TGTGCCAGCTATCCGCGGACTAGCGGGGGGATCTCCTACAATGAGCAGTTCTTC. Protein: CASYPRTSGGISYNEQFF.